The sample holds one count of the clone carrying this T cell receptor beta chain. The sample comes from a study of control samples from healthy donors and cancer patients. The table came from immunoSEQ multiplex PCR; TCRdb's copy has only in-frame clones and leaves some out. The data hold about 140,000 clones, with roughly 92% observed a single time. This clonotype was sampled from a man under 40 in good health. The sequenced material came from blood.

CDR3 residues: CATSDSGLAGTNTGELFF. Here the CDR3 DNA reads TGTGCCACCAGTGATTCCGGACTAGCGGGAACGAACACCGGGGAGCTGTTTTTT. V is TRBV24-1 and J is TRBJ2-2, with 12 bases matching TRBD2. CDR3 size: 18 residues. V gave up 2 bases and J gave up 0 bases; unmatched junction bases: 3. Germline CDR1 KGHDR, CDR2 SFDVKD.